This section outlines one TCR beta chain sequence together with its context. The target antigen is unknown. Other DNA sequences in the same sample also yield this CDR3. The sample comes from a study of CD8+ T cells in alopecia areata. Overall study findings and caveats: Tofacitinib produced a significant decrease in scalp clonality and in expanded CD8+ clones among the top 100.

V trimming: 3 bases; J trimming: 2 bases; junction bases outside the gene matches: 4. This CDR3 has 14 amino acids. Germline CDR1 and CDR2: GTSNPN and SVGIG (reference sequence). The treatment was: oral pan-JAK inhibitor, 5-10 mg twice daily. Once RNA had been extracted, it was reverse transcribed into cDNA to act as the sequencing template. Generated by immunoSEQ multiplex PCR, the TCRdb table keeps only in-frame clones and is missing some. The sample shows roughly 220,000 clones, 35% to 45% of them seen only once. Sequencing used CD4+ T cells sorted from blood, obtained between weeks 30 and 35, from a patient treated with tofacitinib. The chain has TRBV30 and TRBJ2-3; 8 nucleotides match TRBD2. This TCR was recovered from a human donor with alopecia areata. CDR3 amino acids: CAWRLAGSTDTQYF. The CDR3 DNA is TGTGCCTGGAGGCTAGCGGGTTCCACAGATACGCAGTATTTT.